These 12 T cell receptor beta chains originate from one sample sequenced in a study of shared clonotypes between healthy human individuals. Only CD45RO-negative cells positively selected for CCR7 counted as naive CD8 cells, so terminally differentiated effector memory CD45RA+ cells were excluded. TCRdb keeps only in-frame clones here, not all; method: immunoSEQ multiplex PCR. Found here are about 2,200,000 clones, about 92% of them singletons; the top ten hold about 1.8%. Sequencing was carried out using naive CD8+ T cells from PBMCs. These receptors all come from a man aged 18 to 35 in good health. Some clones in this sample may be carry-over from other donors' samples.

This clone was seen just once. The gene calls are TRBV28 and TRBJ2-3, with D perhaps matching TRBD1 or TRBD2 (5 bases each). Germline-derived CDR1 and CDR2 are MDHEN and SYDVKM. The CDR3 covers 14 residues. With 6 bases removed from V and 2 bases from J, the gap between germline ends came to 12 bases. The CDR3 DNA reads as TGTGCCAGCAGAGCGGACAACCCCACAGATACGCAGTATTTT. Its protein product is CASRADNPTDTQYF.

The chain employs TRBV7-2 and TRBJ1-2; 7 bases are a match to TRBD1. This CDR3 comprises 14 residues. With V trimmed by 5 bases and J by 2 bases, 5 bases remained unmatched. Germline V CDR1 and CDR2: SGHTA, FQGNSA. CDR3 in DNA: TGTGCCAGCAGCCCAGGGGGGGCGAACTATGGCTACACCTTC. Encoded protein: CASSPGGANYGYTF. The full variable domain, in which reference TRBV7-2 and TRBJ1-2 provide the parts outside the CDR3, is GAGVSQSPSNKVTEKGKDVELRCDPISGHTALYWYRQSLGQGLEFLIYFQGNSAPDKSGLPSDRFSAERTGGSVSTLTIQRTQQEDSAVYLCASSPGGANYGYTFGSGTRLTVV.

J is TRBJ2-3 and V is TRBV6-1; a possible D gene is TRBD2 (6 bases). The germline CDR1 and CDR2 sequences are MNHNS and SASEGT. V was trimmed by 10 bases and J by 1 base, leaving 12 bases between them. The CDR3 is made up of 13 amino acids. The CDR3 sequence: CATWTGGTDTQYF. The CDR3 DNA reads TGTGCCACTTGGACGGGGGGCACAGATACGCAGTATTTT.

This sequence joins TRBV28 and TRBJ2-7; either TRBD1 or TRBD2 may supply D (5 bases each). Per the germline V gene, CDR1 is MDHEN and CDR2 is SYDVKM. CDR3 length: 14 residues. V dropped 4 bases and J dropped 7 bases, with 17 bases sitting between them. The CDR3 DNA sequence: TGTGCCAGCAGTTCCCGGGGCTTGGTGTGGGAGCAGTACTTC. It codes for CASSSRGLVWEQYF.

This rearrangement joins TRBV4-2 to TRBJ1-4, with TRBD1 matching 10 bases. The ends lost 1 base at V and 14 bases at J; junction bases unmatched: 10. CDR3 length: 15 amino acids. CDR1 is LGHNA, CDR2 YNFKEQ, per germline. This CDR3 reads CASSQGQGAFMWLFF. DNA for the CDR3: TGTGCCAGCAGCCAAGGACAGGGGGCCTTCATGTGGCTGTTTTTT.

The rearrangement joins TRBV9 to TRBJ2-5; TRBD2 agrees at 11 bases. V shed 3 bases and J 4 bases; nucleotides not matched to a gene: 2. CDR3 length: 14 residues. Germline values: CDR1 SGDLS, CDR2 YYNGEE. The CDR3 region has the DNA TGTGCCAGCAGCGATGGACTAGCGGGAGAGACCCAGTACTTC. Its translation: CASSDGLAGETQYF.

V and J are TRBV4-3 and TRBJ2-1; the D gene is possibly TRBD2 (7 bases). Trimming left V 4 bases short and J 0 bases short, with 22 bases between. Germline CDR1 reads LGHNA; CDR2 reads YSLEER. CDR3 size: 19 residues. CDR3 amino acids: CASSPPMGGRSSSYNEQFF. The CDR3 DNA is TGCGCCAGCAGCCCTCCGATGGGGGGGCGGTCGAGCTCCTACAATGAGCAGTTCTTC.

The chain couples TRBV4-3 to TRBJ2-2; D is possibly TRBD1 (5 bases). Germline V gene data show CDR1 as LGHNA and CDR2 as YSLEER. The CDR3 loop spans 14 amino acids. Trimming pared 0 bases from V and 6 bases from J, leaving 8 bases between. The CDR3 spells CASSQETGSGELFF. Here the CDR3 DNA reads TGCGCCAGCAGCCAAGAAACAGGTTCCGGGGAGCTGTTTTTT.

The chain couples TRBV9 to TRBJ2-2; 9 bases are a match to TRBD1. This CDR3 spans 15 amino acids. Germline values: CDR1 SGDLS, CDR2 YYNGEE. Trimming took 3 bases from V and 6 from J; bases not matched to a gene: 6. In DNA form, the CDR3 reads TGTGCCAGCAGCGCAGGGACAGGGATCGCCGGGGAGCTGTTTTTT. Its protein product is CASSAGTGIAGELFF. The entire variable domain, with the rest obtained from reference TRBV9 and TRBJ2-2, is as follows: DSGVTQTPKHLITATGQRVTLRCSPRSGDLSVYWYQQSLDQGLQFLIQYYNGEERAKGNILERFSAQQFPDLHSELNLSSLELGDSALYFCASSAGTGIAGELFFGEGSRLTVL.

V usage is TRBV4-1 and J usage is TRBJ2-1; possibly TRBD1 for D (5 bases). CDR1 is MGHRA, CDR2 YSYEKL, per germline. Trimming took 1 base from V and 5 from J, leaving 12 bases between them. The CDR3 length is 15 residues. This chain's CDR3 is CASSQGPGLNNEQFF. CDR3 coding DNA: TGCGCCAGCAGCCAAGGGCCAGGGTTAAACAATGAGCAGTTCTTC.

V and J are TRBV27 and TRBJ2-1; 7 bases map to TRBD2. Germline CDR1 MNHEY, CDR2 SMNVEV (reference sequence). There are 10 residues in the CDR3. Losses at the gene ends were 9 bases for V and 8 bases for J; bases not matched to a gene: 1. For the CDR3, the DNA is TGTGCCAGGGGGGGGGATGAGCAGTTCTTC. Its protein product is CARGGDEQFF.

The rearrangement joins TRBV4-1 to TRBJ2-7; D remains unclear. Trimming removed 0 bases at V and 0 bases at J, with 12 bases between. The germline V gene has CDR1 MGHRA and CDR2 YSYEKL. The CDR3 has 16 amino acids. This CDR3 is CASSQEPSSYSYEQYF. The CDR3 nucleotides read TGCGCCAGCAGCCAAGAACCCTCAAGCTACTCCTACGAGCAGTACTTC.